A selection of T cell receptor beta chains follows, all from one sample in a study of breast tumors, draining lymph nodes, adjacent tissues. Each CDR3 protein gets one entry after TCRdb re-called the multiplex PCR reads with MiXCR. The sample contains about 17,000 distinct CDR3 sequences, about 60% of which appear only once. Input material: tumor-adjacent breast tissue. The receptors derive from a female donor with breast cancer. Some clones in this sample may be carry-over from other donors' samples. CDR3s include the opening cysteine and the closing phenylalanine or tryptophan. The D gene is left open where the match is weak. Some rows have no size entry. The others give once, few or many, or a class for an expanded clone.

v_gene	d_gene	j_gene	abundance	CDR3aa	CDR3nt
TRBV11-1	TRBD2	TRBJ2-7	medium-sized	CASSLRLAGGEQYF	TGTGCCAGCAGCCTAAGACTAGCGGGGGGAGAGCAGTACTTC
TRBV5-6	NA	TRBJ1-2	medium-sized	CASSWKLKTGVLANYGYTF	TGTGCCAGCAGCTGGAAATTAAAGACAGGCGTATTAGCTAACTATGGCTACACCTTC
TRBV3-1	NA	TRBJ2-4	NA	CASSHSDGGRNIQYF	TGCGCCAGCAGCCATTCCGACGGGGGTCGTAACATTCAGTACTTC
TRBV2	TRBD1	TRBJ2-7	once	CASSVGQGGVEQYF	TGTGCCAGCAGTGTGGGACAGGGGGGGGTCGAGCAGTACTTC
TRBV13	NA	TRBJ2-3	NA	CASSVVPTGGTTDTQYF	TGTGCCAGCAGCGTAGTCCCAACTGGAGGAACCACAGATACGCAGTATTTT
TRBV9	NA	TRBJ1-6	NA	CASSKVNSPLHF	TGTGCCAGCAGCAAAGTTAATTCACCCCTCCACTTT
TRBV11-1	NA	TRBJ2-5	NA	CASSLGGTQYF	TGTGCCAGCAGCTTAGGGGGGACCCAGTACTTC
TRBV7-3	TRBD1	TRBJ2-6	NA	CASSPGTGTSGANVLTF	TGTGCCAGCAGCCCTGGGACAGGGACCTCTGGGGCCAACGTCCTGACTTTC
TRBV7-2	NA	TRBJ1-1	many	CASSQGSIIGKAFF	TGTGCCAGCAGCCAAGGGTCCATTATTGGGAAAGCTTTCTTT
TRBV28	NA	TRBJ1-2	many	CASSSPKNPQTWVGGYTF	TGTGCCAGCAGTTCACCGAAAAACCCCCAAACATGGGTTGGAGGCTACACCTTC
TRBV29-1	NA	TRBJ2-1	once	CSVDDSDRSYNEQFF	TGCAGCGTTGATGACAGTGACCGCTCCTACAATGAGCAGTTCTTC
TRBV12-3/TRBV12-4	TRBD2	TRBJ2-7	NA	CASSWRTSGYEQYF	TGTGCCAGCAGTTGGAGGACTAGCGGCTACGAGCAGTACTTC
TRBV5-5	NA	TRBJ2-7	NA	CASSFGGGTYEQYF	TGTGCCAGCAGCTTTGGAGGGGGCACCTACGAGCAGTACTTC
TRBV30	NA	TRBJ2-7	NA	CAWSVTGLSYEQYF	TGTGCCTGGAGTGTCACCGGACTTTCCTACGAGCAGTACTTC
TRBV5-6	NA	TRBJ1-2	medium-sized	CASSLASNYGYTF	TGTGCCAGCAGCTTGGCCAGCAACTATGGCTACACCTTC
TRBV29-1	TRBD1	TRBJ1-2	few	CSVEAADRGAGYTF	TGCAGCGTTGAAGCGGCGGACAGGGGTGCTGGCTACACCTTC
TRBV10-3	NA	TRBJ2-5	NA	CAISRGYQETQYF	TGTGCCATCAGCAGAGGGTACCAAGAGACCCAGTACTTC
TRBV3-1	TRBD1	TRBJ2-5	many	CASSQEGTGMRETQYF	TGTGCCAGCAGCCAAGAAGGGACAGGGATGAGGGAGACCCAGTACTTC
TRBV2	NA	TRBJ1-6	NA	CASSEAQGNTGESGSPLHF	TGTGCCAGCAGTGAAGCGCAGGGAAACACCGGGGAGAGTGGTTCACCCCTCCACTTT
TRBV7-9	TRBD1	TRBJ1-6	NA	CASSLEASDRVLSPLHF	TGTGCCAGCAGCTTGGAGGCTTCGGACAGGGTTTTGTCCCCCCTCCACTTT
TRBV29-1	NA	TRBJ2-3	once	CSVDQADTQYF	TGCAGCGTTGACCAGGCTGATACGCAGTATTTT
TRBV7-3	NA	TRBJ1-2	NA	CASSLRHLHGYTF	TGTGCCAGCAGCTTAAGGCACTTACATGGCTACACCTTC
TRBV19	TRBD1	TRBJ1-6	NA	CASRLTGQGLNSPLHF	TGTGCCAGTAGACTCACTGGACAGGGGCTTAATTCACCCCTCCACTTT
TRBV20-1	NA	TRBJ2-7	NA	CSARGDRVQGYEQYF	TGCAGTGCTAGAGGAGATCGAGTACAGGGTTACGAGCAGTACTTC